These 2 T cell receptor beta chains came from one sample sequenced in a study of post-analysis software for immune sequencing data. Points from the study as a whole: Roughly 5 TRBV segments (TRBV5-6, TRBV5-1 and TRBV20-1 among them) occurred more frequently in patients than in controls.

No antigen has been assigned to these receptors. Prepared libraries of TCR beta cDNA carried unique molecular identifiers. One entry per CDR3 protein, called by TCRdb with MiXCR from the PCR reads. This sample carries 430,000 or so distinct CDR3 sequences, 30% to 45% of them seen once, and the ten largest clones take approximately 7.7%. What was sequenced was blood. These TCRs come from a girl aged 2-10 years with multiple sclerosis.

This clonotype was detected only a few times. This may arise from a read error, as a much more abundant clone is one base away. V usage is TRBV4-1 and J usage is TRBJ2-5; 11 bases align to TRBD2. Unmatched junction bases numbered 12, after V lost 1 base and J lost 11 bases. Germline V CDR1 and CDR2: MGHRA, YSYEKL. This CDR3 has 16 amino acids. The CDR3 is CASSQVSSGGLHEQYF. The CDR3 coding sequence is TGCGCCAGCAGCCAAGTATCTAGCGGGGGGTTGCATGAGCAGTACTTC.

V gene TRBV5-1 combines with J gene TRBJ2-4; 7 positions agree with TRBD2. TRBJ2-7 matches the DNA end more closely, so the J call is doubtful. Germline V lookup: CDR1 SGHRS, CDR2 YFSETQ. CDR3 size: 16 residues. CDR3 loop: CASSWGGSGVVGEQYF. CDR3 DNA sequence: TGCGCCAGCAGCTGGGGGGGATCAGGAGTGGTGGGCGAGCAGTACTTC.